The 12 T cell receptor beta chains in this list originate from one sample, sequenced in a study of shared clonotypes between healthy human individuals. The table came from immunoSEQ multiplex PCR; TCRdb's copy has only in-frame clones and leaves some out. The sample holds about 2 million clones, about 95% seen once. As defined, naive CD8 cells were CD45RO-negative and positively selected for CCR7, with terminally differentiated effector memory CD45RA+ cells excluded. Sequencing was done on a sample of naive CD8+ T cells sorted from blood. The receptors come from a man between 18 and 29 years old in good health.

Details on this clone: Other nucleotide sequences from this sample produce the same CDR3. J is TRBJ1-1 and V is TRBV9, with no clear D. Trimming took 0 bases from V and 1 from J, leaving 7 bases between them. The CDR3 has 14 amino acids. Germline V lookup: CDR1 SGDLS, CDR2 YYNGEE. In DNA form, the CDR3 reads TGTGCCAGCAGCGTAGGTCAGGAGAACACTGAAGCTTTCTTT. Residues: CASSVGQENTEAFF. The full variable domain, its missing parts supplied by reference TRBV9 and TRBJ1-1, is DSGVTQTPKHLITATGQRVTLRCSPRSGDLSVYWYQQSLDQGLQFLIQYYNGEERAKGNILERFSAQQFPDLHSELNLSSLELGDSALYFCASSVGQENTEAFFGQGTRLTVV.

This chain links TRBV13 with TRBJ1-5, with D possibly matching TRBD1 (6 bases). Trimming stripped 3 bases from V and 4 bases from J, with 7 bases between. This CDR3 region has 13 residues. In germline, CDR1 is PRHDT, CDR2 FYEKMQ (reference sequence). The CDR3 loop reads CASSFQGNQPQHF. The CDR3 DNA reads TGTGCCAGCAGCTTCCAGGGGAATCAGCCCCAGCATTTT.

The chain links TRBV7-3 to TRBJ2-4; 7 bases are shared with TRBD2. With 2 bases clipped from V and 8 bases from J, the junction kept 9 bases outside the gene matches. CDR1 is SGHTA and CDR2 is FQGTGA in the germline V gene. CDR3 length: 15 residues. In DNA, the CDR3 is TGTGCCAGCAGCTTATCTGGCGGGGGAATGGACATTCAGTACTTC. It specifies CASSLSGGGMDIQYF.

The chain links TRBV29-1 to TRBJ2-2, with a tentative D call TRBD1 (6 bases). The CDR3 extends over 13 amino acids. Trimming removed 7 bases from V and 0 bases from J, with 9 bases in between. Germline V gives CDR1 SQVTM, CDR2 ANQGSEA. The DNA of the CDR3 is TGCAGCGGTCGACAGGCGAACACCGGGGAGCTGTTTTTT. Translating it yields CSGRQANTGELFF.

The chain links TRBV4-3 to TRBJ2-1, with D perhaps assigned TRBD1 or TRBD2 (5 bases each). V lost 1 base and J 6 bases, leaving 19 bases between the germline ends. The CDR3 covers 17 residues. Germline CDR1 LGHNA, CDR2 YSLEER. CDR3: CASSQAQTADFFNEQFF. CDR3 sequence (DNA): TGCGCCAGCAGCCAAGCTCAGACAGCGGATTTCTTCAATGAGCAGTTCTTC.

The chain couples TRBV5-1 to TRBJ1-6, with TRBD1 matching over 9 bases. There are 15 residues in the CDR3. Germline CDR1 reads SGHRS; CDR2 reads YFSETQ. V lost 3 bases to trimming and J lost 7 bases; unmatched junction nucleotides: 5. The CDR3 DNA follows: TGCGCCAGCAGCTCGGCCGGGACAGGGAATTCACCCCTCCACTTT. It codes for CASSSAGTGNSPLHF.

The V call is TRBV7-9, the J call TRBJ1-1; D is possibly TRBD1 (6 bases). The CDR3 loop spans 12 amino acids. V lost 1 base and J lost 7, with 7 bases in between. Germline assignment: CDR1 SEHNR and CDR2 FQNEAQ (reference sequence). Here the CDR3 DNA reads TGTGCCAGCAGCTTAGTCAGGGGTGAAGCTTTCTTT. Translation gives CASSLVRGEAFF.

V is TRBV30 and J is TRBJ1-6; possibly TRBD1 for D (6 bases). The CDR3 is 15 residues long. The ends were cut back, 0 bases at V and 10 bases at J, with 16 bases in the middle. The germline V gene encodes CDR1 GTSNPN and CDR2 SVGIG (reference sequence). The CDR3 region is CAWSVLQGGGSPLHF. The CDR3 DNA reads TGTGCCTGGAGTGTCCTACAAGGTGGGGGCTCACCCCTCCACTTT.

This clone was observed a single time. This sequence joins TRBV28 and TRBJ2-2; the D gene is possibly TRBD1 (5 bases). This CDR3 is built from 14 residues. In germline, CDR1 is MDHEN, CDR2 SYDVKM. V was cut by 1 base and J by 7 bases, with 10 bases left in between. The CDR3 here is CASSLLGVIGELFF. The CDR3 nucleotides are TGTGCCAGCAGTTTATTAGGGGTAATCGGGGAGCTGTTTTTT.

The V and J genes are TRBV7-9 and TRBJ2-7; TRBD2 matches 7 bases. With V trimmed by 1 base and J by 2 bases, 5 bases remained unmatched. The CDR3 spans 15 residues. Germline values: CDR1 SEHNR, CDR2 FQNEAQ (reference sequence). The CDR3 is CASSLEPSGTYEQYF. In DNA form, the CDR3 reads TGTGCCAGCAGCTTAGAGCCTAGCGGTACCTACGAGCAGTACTTC.

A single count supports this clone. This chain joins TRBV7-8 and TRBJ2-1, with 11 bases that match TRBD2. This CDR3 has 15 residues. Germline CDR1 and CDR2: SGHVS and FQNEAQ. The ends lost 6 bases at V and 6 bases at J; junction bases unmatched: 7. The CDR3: CASRSLAGGLNEQFF. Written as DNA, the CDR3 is TGTGCCAGCAGATCCCTAGCGGGGGGCCTCAATGAGCAGTTCTTC.

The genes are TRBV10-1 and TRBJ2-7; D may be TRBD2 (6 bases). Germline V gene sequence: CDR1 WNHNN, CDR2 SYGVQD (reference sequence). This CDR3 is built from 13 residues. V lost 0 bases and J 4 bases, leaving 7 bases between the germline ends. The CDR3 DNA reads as TGCGCCAGCAGTGAGTCGGAGGGTTACGAGCAGTACTTC. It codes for CASSESEGYEQYF.